The rows below give T cell receptor beta chains drawn from one sample of a study of cytomegalovirus exposure and HLA in healthy donors. Using immunoSEQ multiplex PCR, the repertoire was profiled, and TCRdb retains in-frame clones only, with some absent. In the table there are more than 75,000 clones, 60% to 80% of which are singletons. The sample comprised PBMCs. The receptors here all came from a woman aged 35 to 49 in good health and CMV-seronegative. The CDR3 runs from the conserved cysteine through the conserved F or W. D genes are given only for firm matches. Rows give clone size only sometimes, using once, few, many, or a class for an expanded clone.

>-|TRBD1|TRBV5-4|TRBJ1-4
TGTGCCAGCAGCTTGGCCCTCGGGACAGGGAGTGAAAAACTGTTTTTT
CASSLALGTGSEKLFF
>-|-|TRBV5-6|TRBJ1-1
TGTGCCAGCAGTCAATCTAGCAGCCGGGGGAAACCCTGGACTGAAGCTTTCTTT
CASSQSSSRGKPWTEAFF
>-|-|TRBV6-1|TRBJ2-2
TGTGCCAGCAGAGCGAGCGCCGGGGAGCTGTTTTTT
CASRASAGELFF
>-|TRBD1|TRBV18|TRBJ2-2
TGTGCCAGCTCAGCCGGGACAGGGGGCACAACCGGGGAGCTGTTTTTT
CASSAGTGGTTGELFF
>-|-|TRBV7-3|TRBJ2-1
TGTGCCAGCAGTTCGGGGGGCGTGAGTGAGCAGTTCTTC
CASSSGGVSEQFF
>-|-|TRBV6-1|TRBJ1-3
TGTGCCAGCAGTTCCCCGGGGTCTGGAAACACCATATATTTT
CASSSPGSGNTIYF
>few|-|TRBV7-3|TRBJ2-3
TGTGCCAGCAGCTTAAATGTTAAAGATACGCAGTATTTT
CASSLNVKDTQYF
>-|TRBD2|TRBV7-6|TRBJ2-7
TGTGCCAGCAGCCCGCGGACTAGCGGGGCACACGAGCAGTACTTC
CASSPRTSGAHEQYF
>few|-|TRBV19|TRBJ1-5
TGTGCCAGTAGCTTACTAGGCAATCAGCCCCAGCATTTT
CASSLLGNQPQHF
>-|-|TRBV2|TRBJ2-3
TGTGCCAGCAGTGAGACTAGAAGCACAGATACGCAGTATTTT
CASSETRSTDTQYF
>-|-|TRBV9|TRBJ1-1
TGTGCCAGCAGCGTAGATCCGGGTTCGAACACTGAAGCTTTCTTT
CASSVDPGSNTEAFF
>-|-|TRBV5-6|TRBJ2-6
TGTGCCAGCAGCTTTCTTGGGGCCAACGTCCTGACTTTC
CASSFLGANVLTF
>-|-|TRBV6-6|TRBJ1-1
TGTGCCAGCAGCCCCCCCACAGGGAACACTGAAGCTTTCTTT
CASSPPTGNTEAFF
>-|TRBD1|TRBV19|TRBJ2-7
TGTGCCAGTAGTGCCCGGGACAGGGGATCCCCCTACGAGCAGTACTTC
CASSARDRGSPYEQYF
>-|-|TRBV6-5|TRBJ1-1
TGTGCCAGCAGTTACTCGGGAGGGATTGGCACTGAAGCTTTCTTT
CASSYSGGIGTEAFF
>few|TRBD1|TRBV19|TRBJ1-1
TGTGCCAGTAGTTTTCGGACAGGCGATGAAGCTTTCTTT
CASSFRTGDEAFF
>-|-|TRBV11-1|TRBJ1-5
TGTGCCAGCAGCTCCGCAGCGGGTGGGCAGCCCCAGCATTTT
CASSSAAGGQPQHF
>few|TRBD1|TRBV7-9|TRBJ1-1
TGTGCCAGCAGCCCGGGACAGTCGACTTTCTTT
CASSPGQSTFF
>-|TRBD1|TRBV6-5|TRBJ1-2
TGTGCCAGCAGACCCTCCGGGACAGCTAACTATGGCTACACCTTC
CASRPSGTANYGYTF
>-|-|TRBV6-4|TRBJ1-5
TGTGCCAGCAGCCCTGGGACTGGGGGGCAGCCCCAGCATTTT
CASSPGTGGQPQHF
>-|TRBD1|TRBV7-9|TRBJ1-6
TGTGCCAGCACAAGGGACAGGGGTAATTCACCCCTCCACTTT
CASTRDRGNSPLHF
>-|-|TRBV19|TRBJ1-1
TGTGCCAGTAGTAACGTACTGGACAGCCAAGCTTTCTTT
CASSNVLDSQAFF
>-|TRBD1|TRBV18|TRBJ1-1
TGTGCCAGCTCACCCTCGGGGTCGGGACAGGGGGGTGAAGCTTTCTTT
CASSPSGSGQGGEAFF
>few|-|TRBV7-9|TRBJ1-1
TGTGCCAGCAGCAGGGAGGATACAAACACTGAAGCTTTCTTT
CASSREDTNTEAFF
>-|TRBD1|TRBV28|TRBJ2-7
TGTGCCAGCACCCCGGCCGGGACAGAACCTTCTTCCCTATACGAGCAGTACTTC
CASTPAGTEPSSLYEQYF
>-|-|TRBV6-9|TRBJ1-5
TGTGCCAGCAGACGGGTAACTCGTAATAGCAATCAGCCCCAGCATTTT
CASRRVTRNSNQPQHF
>-|-|TRBV27|TRBJ1-6
TGTGCCAGCAGTCACACAGGGCTCAATTCACCCCTCCACTTT
CASSHTGLNSPLHF
>-|-|TRBV7-9|TRBJ1-2
TGTGCCAGCAGCCCGGGGGGGTACTATGGCTACACCTTC
CASSPGGYYGYTF
>few|-|TRBV6-1|TRBJ2-7
TGTGCCAGCAGTGAAAACATTTTTTCGGGCTCCTACGAGCAGTACTTC
CASSENIFSGSYEQYF
>few|TRBD1|TRBV2|TRBJ2-1
TGTGCCAGCAGCCGCGGACAGGGGGCTTCTGATGAGCAGTTCTTC
CASSRGQGASDEQFF
>-|TRBD1|TRBV9|TRBJ1-2
TGTGCCAGCAGCGTAGGCAGGACAGGGAGGACCTCCCAGTATGGCTACACCTTC
CASSVGRTGRTSQYGYTF
>-|-|TRBV5-4|TRBJ2-5
TGTGCCAGCAGCAAACAGGGTGTAGAGACCCAGTACTTC
CASSKQGVETQYF
>-|-|TRBV4-1|TRBJ1-2
TGCGCCAGCAGCCAAGATGTAACGGGAACCTATGGCTACACCTTC
CASSQDVTGTYGYTF
>many|-|TRBV19|TRBJ2-1
TGTGCCAGTAGTGTCGGAGGATCCTACAATGAGCAGTTCTTC
CASSVGGSYNEQFF
>-|-|TRBV2|TRBJ2-5
TGTGCCAGCAGTCGGGACTTCCAAGAGACCCAGTACTTC
CASSRDFQETQYF
>-|-|TRBV7-9|TRBJ1-6
TGTGCCAGCAGCTTAGGACACGATTATAATTCACCCCTCCACTTT
CASSLGHDYNSPLHF
>-|TRBD1|TRBV4-3|TRBJ1-1
TGCGCCAGCAGCCGGGGACAGCTGAGCGGTGAAGCTTTCTTT
CASSRGQLSGEAFF
>-|TRBD1|TRBV19|TRBJ1-5
TGTGCCAGTAGATCGACAGGGTCGGGACAGCCCCAGCATTTT
CASRSTGSGQPQHF
>once|-|TRBV2|TRBJ1-5
TGTGCCAGCAGTGGGTCGACAGAGAATCAGCCCCAGCATTTT
CASSGSTENQPQHF
>-|TRBD2|TRBV7-2|TRBJ2-7
TGTGCCAGCAGCTTAGGCGGGGGGGCCTACGAGCAGTACTTC
CASSLGGGAYEQYF
>once|-|TRBV7-9|TRBJ1-5
TGTGCCAGCAGCTTAGGGGGCAGAACCCGCAATCAGCCCCAGCATTTT
CASSLGGRTRNQPQHF
>once|-|TRBV7-9|TRBJ1-2
TGTGCCAGCAGCTTCACCGGGGGCTATGGCTACACCTTC
CASSFTGGYGYTF
>-|TRBD2|TRBV30|TRBJ2-3
TGTGCCTGGAGTGTACTCCGTACTAGCGGGGGGGTATTTGGAGATACGCAGTATTTT
CAWSVLRTSGGVFGDTQYF